Listed below are T cell receptor beta chains from one sample, sequenced in a study of OX40 agonist ivuxolimab in advanced cancers. TCRdb keeps only in-frame clones here, not all; method: immunoSEQ multiplex PCR. This table holds fewer than 45,000 clones, about 83% found once. Material: CD4+ or CD8+ T cells sorted from blood, obtained in a trial of the OX40 agonist ivuxolimab. The receptors shown here come from an adult with an advanced solid tumor such as melanoma, head and neck, liver or kidney cancer. Both conserved end residues are part of each CDR3. Fields, in order: J gene, clone size, D gene, V gene, CDR3 protein, CDR3 DNA. The D gene is left open where the match is weak. Clone size is shown for a subset of rows, as once, few, many or a class of expanded clone.

>TRBJ2-2|.|.|TRBV19
CASSTPPVNTGELFF
TGTGCCAGTAGTACCCCCCCAGTGAACACCGGGGAGCTGTTTTTT
>TRBJ1-1|.|.|TRBV19
CASRMLGQKNTEAFF
TGTGCCAGTAGGATGTTGGGGCAGAAGAACACTGAAGCTTTCTTT
>TRBJ2-7|.|TRBD2|TRBV6-1
CASKASGRGSYEQYF
TGTGCCAGCAAGGCTAGCGGGAGGGGATCCTACGAGCAGTACTTC
>TRBJ2-7|once|.|TRBV5-4
CASSFPGSYEQYF
TGTGCCAGCAGCTTCCCTGGATCCTACGAGCAGTACTTC
>TRBJ1-2|few|TRBD1|TRBV19
CASNLGQGPNYGYTF
TGTGCCAGTAACCTAGGACAGGGACCTAACTATGGCTACACCTTC
>TRBJ1-2|once|.|TRBV25-1
CASSEFWGSGYTF
TGTGCCAGCAGTGAATTCTGGGGAAGTGGCTACACCTTC
>TRBJ2-6|once|.|TRBV15
CATSSRTPGANVLTF
TGTGCCACCAGCAGCCGGACGCCTGGGGCCAACGTCCTGACTTTC
>TRBJ2-3|.|.|TRBV6-1
CASRAQGWSTDTQYF
TGTGCCAGCAGGGCACAGGGTTGGTCGACAGATACGCAGTATTTT
>TRBJ1-3|.|.|TRBV5-4
CASSSGVDLPIYF
TGTGCCAGCAGTTCTGGAGTGGACCTCCCCATATATTTT
>TRBJ2-1|.|TRBD2|TRBV19
CASSMLAGLAASEQFF
TGTGCCAGTAGTATGTTGGCGGGACTAGCGGCGAGTGAGCAGTTCTTC
>TRBJ2-7|.|.|TRBV29-1
CSVHGAEGYEQYF
TGCAGCGTCCACGGGGCGGAGGGCTACGAGCAGTACTTC
>TRBJ2-7|once|.|TRBV4-3
CASSQDPGAYEQYF
TGCGCCAGCAGCCAAGATCCGGGAGCCTACGAGCAGTACTTC
>TRBJ2-3|.|.|TRBV19
CASSIPPSTDTQYF
TGTGCCAGTAGTATCCCTCCTAGCACAGATACGCAGTATTTT
>TRBJ1-1|few|.|TRBV9
CASKSGTEAFF
TGTGCCAGCAAATCGGGCACTGAAGCTTTCTTT
>TRBJ1-2|few|.|TRBV30
CAWSVSTGANYGYTF
TGTGCCTGGAGTGTATCGACAGGCGCTAACTATGGCTACACCTTC
>TRBJ1-5|.|.|TRBV2
CASSEQGYSNQPQHF
TGTGCCAGCAGTGAGCAGGGGTATAGCAATCAGCCCCAGCATTTT
>TRBJ2-1|.|.|TRBV9
CASSVAAVSYNEQFF
TGTGCCAGCAGCGTAGCGGCGGTTTCCTACAATGAGCAGTTCTTC
>TRBJ1-2|.|.|TRBV5-4
CASSFYSNYGYTF
TGTGCCAGCAGCTTTTATTCTAACTATGGCTACACCTTC
>TRBJ2-6|.|TRBD2|TRBV7-3
CASSLGLAGAGANVLTF
TGTGCCAGCAGCTTAGGGCTAGCGGGAGCTGGGGCCAACGTCCTGACTTTC
>TRBJ1-2|.|.|TRBV4-1
CASSQEGAGGYTF
TGCGCCAGCAGCCAAGAAGGGGCTGGCGGCTACACCTTC
>TRBJ2-5|.|TRBD2|TRBV5-1
CASSTGERGGQETQYF
TGCGCCAGCAGCACCGGAGAGCGGGGGGGACAAGAGACCCAGTACTTC
>TRBJ2-3|once|TRBD1|TRBV5-1
CASSLSRDRGTDTQYF
TGCGCCAGCAGCTTGAGTCGGGACAGGGGCACAGATACGCAGTATTTT
>TRBJ1-1|.|TRBD1|TRBV19
CASSMSGTATNTEAFF
TGTGCCAGTAGTATGTCTGGGACAGCAACAAACACTGAAGCTTTCTTT
>TRBJ2-3|.|.|TRBV19
CASSMAGSDGPRADTQYF
TGTGCCAGTAGTATGGCAGGCAGCGATGGACCAAGAGCAGATACGCAGTATTTT
>TRBJ2-6|.|TRBD1|TRBV18
CASSEGQPNSGANVLTF
TGTGCCAGCTCAGAGGGACAGCCTAACTCTGGGGCCAACGTCCTGACTTTC
>TRBJ2-1|.|TRBD2|TRBV5-1
CASTRYTGTSGSYNEQFF
TGCGCCAGCACCCGATATACCGGGACTAGCGGTTCCTACAATGAGCAGTTCTTC